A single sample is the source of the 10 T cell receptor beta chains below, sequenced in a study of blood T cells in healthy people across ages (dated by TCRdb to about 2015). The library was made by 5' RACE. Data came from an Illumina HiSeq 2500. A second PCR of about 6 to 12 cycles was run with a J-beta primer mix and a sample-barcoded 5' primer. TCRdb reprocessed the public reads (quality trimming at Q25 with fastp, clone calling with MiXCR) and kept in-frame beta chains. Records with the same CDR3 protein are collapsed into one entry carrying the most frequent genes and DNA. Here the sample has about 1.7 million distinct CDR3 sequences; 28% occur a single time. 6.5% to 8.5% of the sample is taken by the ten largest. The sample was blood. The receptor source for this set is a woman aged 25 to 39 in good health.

CDR3 loop: CASSLWDSNTEAFF. The CDR3 nucleotides read TGCGCCAGCAGCTTGTGGGACTCAAACACTGAAGCTTTCTTT. The rearrangement links TRBV5-1 to TRBJ1-1; the D gene is possibly TRBD1 (5 bases). The V end lost 1 base, the J end lost 2 bases, and 9 bases lay between the germline ends. The CDR3 is made up of 14 amino acids. Per the germline V gene, CDR1 is SGHRS and CDR2 is YFSETQ.

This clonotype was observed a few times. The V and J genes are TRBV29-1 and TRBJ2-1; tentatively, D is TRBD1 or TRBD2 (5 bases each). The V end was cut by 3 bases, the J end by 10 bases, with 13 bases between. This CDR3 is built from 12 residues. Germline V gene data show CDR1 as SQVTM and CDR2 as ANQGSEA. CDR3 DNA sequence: TGCAGCGTTGACAGGGACGGAGGAGAGCAGTTCTTC. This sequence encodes CSVDRDGGEQFF.

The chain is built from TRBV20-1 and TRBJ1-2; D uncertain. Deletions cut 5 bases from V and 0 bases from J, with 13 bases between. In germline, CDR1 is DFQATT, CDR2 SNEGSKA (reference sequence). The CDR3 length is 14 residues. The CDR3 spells CSAVSTGSNYGYTF. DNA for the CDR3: TGCAGTGCTGTCAGTACGGGGTCTAACTATGGCTACACCTTC.

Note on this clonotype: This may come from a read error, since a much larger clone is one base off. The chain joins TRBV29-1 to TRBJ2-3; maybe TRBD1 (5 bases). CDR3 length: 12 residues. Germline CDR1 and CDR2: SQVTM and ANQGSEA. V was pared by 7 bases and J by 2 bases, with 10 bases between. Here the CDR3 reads CSGGADTDTQYF. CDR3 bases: TGCAGCGGTGGGGCAGACACAGATACGCAGTATTTT.

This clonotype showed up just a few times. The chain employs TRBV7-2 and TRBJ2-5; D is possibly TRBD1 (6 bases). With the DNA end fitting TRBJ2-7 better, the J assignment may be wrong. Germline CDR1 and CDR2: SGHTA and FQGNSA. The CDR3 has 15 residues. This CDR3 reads CASSLAGGDSHEQYF. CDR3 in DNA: TGTGCCAGCAGCTTAGCAGGGGGAGATTCCCACGAGCAGTACTTC.

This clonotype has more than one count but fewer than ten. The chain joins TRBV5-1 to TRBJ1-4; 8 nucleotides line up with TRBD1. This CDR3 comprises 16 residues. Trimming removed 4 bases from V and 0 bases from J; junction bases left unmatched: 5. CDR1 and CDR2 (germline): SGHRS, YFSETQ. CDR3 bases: TGCGCCAGCAGCCAGAACAGGGGGGCAACTAATGAAAAACTGTTTTTT. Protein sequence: CASSQNRGATNEKLFF.

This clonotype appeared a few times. CDR3 region: CASSLGIGGGQNEQFF. CDR3 bases: TGTGCCAGCAGCTTAGGGATCGGGGGGGGCCAGAATGAGCAGTTCTTC. This chain joins TRBV7-3 and TRBJ2-1; TRBD2 matches at 8 bases. V lost 2 bases to trimming and J lost 7 bases; unmatched junction nucleotides: 10. Germline CDR1 SGHTA, CDR2 FQGTGA. CDR3 length: 16 residues.

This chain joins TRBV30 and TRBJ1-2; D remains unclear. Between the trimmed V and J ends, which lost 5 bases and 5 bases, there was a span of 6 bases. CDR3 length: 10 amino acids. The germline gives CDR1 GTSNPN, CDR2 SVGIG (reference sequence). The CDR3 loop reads CAWGRYGYTF. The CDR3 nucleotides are TGTGCCTGGGGGAGGTATGGCTACACCTTC.

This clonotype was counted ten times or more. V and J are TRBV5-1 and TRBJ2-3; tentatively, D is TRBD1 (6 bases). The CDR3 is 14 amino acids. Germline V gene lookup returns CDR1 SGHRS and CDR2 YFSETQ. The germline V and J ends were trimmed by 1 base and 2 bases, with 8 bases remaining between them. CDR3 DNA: TGCGCCAGCAGCTTGACAGGGATCACAGATACGCAGTATTTT. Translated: CASSLTGITDTQYF.

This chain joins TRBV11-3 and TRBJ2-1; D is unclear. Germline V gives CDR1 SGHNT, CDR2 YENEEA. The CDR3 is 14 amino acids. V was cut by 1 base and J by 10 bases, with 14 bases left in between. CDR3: CASSLGPTETEQFF. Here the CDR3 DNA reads TGTGCCAGCAGCTTAGGCCCCACGGAGACCGAGCAGTTCTTC.